This TCR beta chain was found in a study of PD-L1 blockade in urothelial cancer. At the level of the study: Analyses were performed on blood at 3 weeks after treatment start (the second dose) and at 6 weeks.

This CDR3 spans 14 amino acids. Unmatched junction bases numbered 6, after V lost 6 bases and J lost 4 bases. CDR1 is ENHRY and CDR2 is SYGVKD in the germline V gene. Stated time point: pretreatment peripheral blood. Samples spanned pretreatment and treatment, with 1 to 8 time points per patient. Only in-frame clones appear in the TCRdb table, and some are missing; sequencing was by immunoSEQ multiplex PCR. The repertoire holds tens of thousands of clones, with 70% to 90% as singletons. The chain employs TRBV10-3 and TRBJ1-5; TRBD1 matches at 7 bases. Sequencing used PBMCs, obtained around atezolizumab (anti-PD-L1) treatment. The clonotype comes from a man in his 60s with urothelial cancer. The CDR3 sequence is CAIRSDRTNQPQHF. The CDR3 nucleotides read TGTGCCATCAGATCGGACAGGACAAATCAGCCCCAGCATTTT.